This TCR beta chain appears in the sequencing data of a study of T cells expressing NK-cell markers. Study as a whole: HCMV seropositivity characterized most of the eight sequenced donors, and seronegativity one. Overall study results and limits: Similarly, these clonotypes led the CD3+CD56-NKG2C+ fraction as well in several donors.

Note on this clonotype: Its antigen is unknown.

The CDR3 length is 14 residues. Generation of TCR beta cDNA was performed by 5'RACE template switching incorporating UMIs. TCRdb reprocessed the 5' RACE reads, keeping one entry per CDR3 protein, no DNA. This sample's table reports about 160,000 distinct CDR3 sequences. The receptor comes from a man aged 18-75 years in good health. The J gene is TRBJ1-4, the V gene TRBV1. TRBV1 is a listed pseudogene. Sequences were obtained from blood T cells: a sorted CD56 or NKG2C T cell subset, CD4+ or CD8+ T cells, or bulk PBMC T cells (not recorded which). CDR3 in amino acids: CTSRPGLVREKLFF.